This entry lists 5 T cell receptor beta chains sequenced from one sample in a study of blood T cell repertoires in COVID-19. TCRdb keeps only in-frame clones here, not all; method: immunoSEQ multiplex PCR. The profile shows about 150,000 clones, approximately 90% of them singletons. Material: peripheral blood. These receptors were obtained from a man aged 55 to 69 with active or convalescent COVID-19.

The V gene is TRBV6-2 or TRBV6-3, the J gene TRBJ1-5, with TRBD1 matching over 9 bases. CDR3 length: 15 residues. The junction had 4 bases not matched to a gene; V was cut back by 2 bases and J by 5 bases. Looked up from germline, CDR1 is MNHEY and CDR2 is SVGEGT. CDR3 sequence: CASSYGTGSHQPQHF. In DNA, the CDR3 is TGTGCCAGCAGTTACGGGACAGGGTCGCATCAGCCCCAGCATTTT.

The chain uses TRBV10-3 and TRBJ1-1; 7 bases line up with TRBD1. Trimming took 3 bases from V and 1 from J; bases not matched to a gene: 2. From germline, CDR1 is ENHRY and CDR2 SYGVKD. CDR3 length equals 14 residues. The CDR3 nucleotides read TGTGCCATCAGTGACCGGGACAGGAACACTGAAGCTTTCTTT. Its translation is CAISDRDRNTEAFF.

The DNA for the CDR3 is TGTGCCAGCAGTGAGGGACCGGGAAACGCGGGGAGCGGATACAATGAGCAGTTCTTC. This gives the protein CASSEGPGNAGSGYNEQFF. V usage is TRBV2 and J usage is TRBJ2-1, with D possibly TRBD2 on 6 matching bases. Germline CDR1 reads SNHLY; CDR2 reads FYNNEI. The V and J ends lost 3 bases and 4 bases respectively, with 25 bases between them. This CDR3 spans 19 amino acids. Drawing the rest from reference TRBV2 and TRBJ2-1, the complete variable domain is EPEVTQTPSHQVTQMGQEVILRCVPISNHLYFYWYRQILGQKVEFLVSFYNNEISEKSEIFDDQFSVERPDGSNFTLKIRSTKLEDSAMYFCASSEGPGNAGSGYNEQFFGPGTRLTVL.

The V call is TRBV2, the J call TRBJ2-1; 7 bases are a match to TRBD1. Germline V CDR1 and CDR2: SNHLY, FYNNEI. CDR3 size: 17 residues. The junction had 10 bases not matched to a gene; V was cut back by 4 bases and J by 1 base. The CDR3 protein is CASSALPGQSSYNEQFF. In DNA, the CDR3 is TGTGCCAGCAGTGCCCTTCCGGGACAGAGTTCCTACAATGAGCAGTTCTTC.

This chain uses TRBV28 with TRBJ1-1; unclear D gene. The CDR3 is 13 amino acids. With 4 bases removed from V and 1 base from J, the gap between germline ends came to 7 bases. Germline-derived CDR1 and CDR2 are MDHEN and SYDVKM. The CDR3 DNA is TGTGCCAGCAGTTGGTGGCAGAACACTGAAGCTTTCTTT. It specifies CASSWWQNTEAFF.